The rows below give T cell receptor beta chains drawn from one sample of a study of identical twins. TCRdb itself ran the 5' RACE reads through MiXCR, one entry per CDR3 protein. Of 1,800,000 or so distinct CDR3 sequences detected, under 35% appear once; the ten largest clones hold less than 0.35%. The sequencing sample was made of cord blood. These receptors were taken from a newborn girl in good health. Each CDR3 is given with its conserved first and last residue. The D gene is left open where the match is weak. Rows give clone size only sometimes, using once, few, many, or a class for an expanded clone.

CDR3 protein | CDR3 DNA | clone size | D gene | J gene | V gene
CASSSTGGAYEQYF | TGTGCCAGCAGTTCGACAGGGGGCGCCTACGAGCAGTACTTC | many | TRBD1 | TRBJ2-7 | TRBV12-3/TRBV12-4
CSAPDRLDHYEQYF | TGCAGTGCCCCAGACAGGTTGGATCACTACGAGCAGTACTTC | - | - | TRBJ2-7 | TRBV20-1
CAWSVQRREVETQYF | TGTGCCTGGAGTGTACAGCGTCGGGAGGTCGAGACCCAGTACTTC | - | TRBD2 | TRBJ2-5 | TRBV30
CASSLKTPREQYF | TGTGCCAGCAGCTTAAAAACGCCGCGGGAGCAGTACTTC | few | TRBD2 | TRBJ2-4 | TRBV7-2
CASSPRASRYNEQYF | TGTGCCAGCAGTCCAAGGGCTAGCCGGTACAATGAGCAGTACTTC | - | - | TRBJ2-7 | TRBV12-3/TRBV12-4
CASRHIAAYNEQFF | TGTGCCAGCAGACACATAGCGGCCTACAATGAGCAGTTCTTC | - | - | TRBJ2-1 | TRBV6-1
CASSLRLSGDGYTF | TGTGCCAGCAGCTTGAGACTCTCCGGCGATGGCTACACCTTC | - | - | TRBJ1-2 | TRBV11-2
CASSETGTGFMNTEAFF | TGTGCCAGCAGTGAAACCGGGACAGGGTTTATGAACACTGAAGCTTTCTTT | few | TRBD1 | TRBJ1-1 | TRBV6-1
CSARLAISGANVLTF | TGCAGTGCTAGACTAGCAATATCTGGGGCCAACGTCCTGACTTTC | few | - | TRBJ2-6 | TRBV20-1
CSARDGTGGNEQFF | TGCAGTGCTAGAGATGGGACAGGGGGCAATGAGCAGTTCTTC | few | TRBD1 | TRBJ2-1 | TRBV20-1
CSVLEILDTQYF | TGCAGCGTTCTCGAAATTTTGGATACGCAGTATTTT | - | - | TRBJ2-3 | TRBV29-1
CASSQNPRVNSPLHF | TGTGCCAGCAGCCAAAATCCTAGGGTTAATTCACCCCTCCACTTT | - | - | TRBJ1-6 | TRBV3-1
CASKGGRSTEAFF | TGTGCCAGCAAGGGCGGCAGAAGCACTGAAGCTTTCTTT | - | - | TRBJ1-1 | TRBV6-5
CASSILNRGEPLHF | TGTGCCAGTAGTATCCTCAACAGGGGAGAACCCCTCCACTTT | few | TRBD1 | TRBJ1-6 | TRBV19
CASSLYPFGAQETQYF | TGTGCCAGCAGTTTATACCCCTTTGGCGCCCAAGAGACCCAGTACTTC | - | - | TRBJ2-5 | TRBV12-3/TRBV12-4
CASSFTATDTQYF | TGTGCCAGCAGTTTCACGGCCACAGATACGCAGTATTTT | - | - | TRBJ2-3 | TRBV27
CASSEVYQPQHF | TGTGCCAGCAGTGAAGTTTATCAGCCCCAGCATTTT | - | - | TRBJ1-5 | TRBV2
CASSPRQSEREGTDTQYF | TGTGCCAGCAGCCCTCGCCAGAGTGAGCGGGAGGGCACAGATACGCAGTATTTT | - | TRBD2 | TRBJ2-3 | TRBV7-9
CASSYTGTGGSGANVLTF | TGTGCCAGCAGTTATACGGGGACAGGGGGCTCTGGGGCCAACGTCCTGACTTTC | - | TRBD1 | TRBJ2-6 | TRBV6-2/TRBV6-3
CSARVLDRGGEQFF | TGCAGTGCTAGAGTACTGGACCGTGGCGGTGAGCAGTTCTTC | - | - | TRBJ2-1 | TRBV20-1
CASSADRGGYNEQYF | TGTGCCAGCAGCGCAGACAGAGGAGGGTACAATGAGCAGTACTTC | - | - | TRBJ2-5 | TRBV7-2
CASSNIQGPAELFF | TGCGCCAGCAGCAATATACAGGGGCCGGCGGAGCTGTTTTTT | - | TRBD1 | TRBJ2-2 | TRBV5-1
CASSLAPSRGYNEQYF | TGTGCCAGCAGCTTAGCGCCTAGCAGGGGGTACAATGAGCAGTACTTC | - | TRBD1 | TRBJ2-4 | TRBV7-2
CSARGGQGRIYEQYF | TGCAGTGCTAGAGGCGGACAGGGGAGGATCTACGAGCAGTACTTC | - | TRBD1 | TRBJ2-7 | TRBV20-1
CASSLAGTESTNYGYTF | TGTGCCAGCAGCTTAGCCGGGACAGAGAGTACTAACTATGGCTACACCTTC | - | TRBD1 | TRBJ1-2 | TRBV7-9
CASSQDRRQLAIYNEQFF | TGCGCCAGCAGCCAAGATCGTCGCCAACTAGCGATCTACAATGAGCAGTTCTTC | - | TRBD2 | TRBJ2-1 | TRBV4-1
CAVLGGTRSYNEQFF | TGTGCCGTTCTGGGAGGCACTAGATCCTACAATGAGCAGTTCTTC | few | - | TRBJ2-1 | TRBV24-1
CASSLVGVRAYEQYF | TGCGCCAGCAGCTTGGTTGGGGTCCGGGCCTACGAGCAGTACTTC | - | - | TRBJ2-7 | TRBV5-1
CASSVASGGANEQFF | TGTGCCAGCAGCGTGGCTAGCGGGGGGGCGAATGAGCAGTTCTTC | few | TRBD2 | TRBJ2-1 | TRBV2
CSVEGGGTRADTQYF | TGCAGCGTTGAAGGGGGGGGGACAAGGGCTGATACGCAGTATTTT | - | - | TRBJ2-3 | TRBV29-1
CASSLMTRGPGYGYTF | TGTGCCAGCAGTTTAATGACTCGGGGACCTGGGTATGGCTACACCTTC | - | - | TRBJ1-2 | TRBV27
CASSRTFHEQFF | TGTGCCAGCAGTCGGACTTTTCATGAGCAGTTCTTC | - | - | TRBJ2-1 | TRBV28
CASREAIWERGGAAKNIQYF | TGTGCCAGCAGGGAAGCTATTTGGGAACGTGGAGGGGCCGCCAAAAACATTCAGTACTTC | few | - | TRBJ2-4 | TRBV6-1
CATNRGTSGLGELFF | TGTGCCACAAACCGGGGGACTAGCGGCCTCGGGGAGCTGTTTTTT | - | TRBD2 | TRBJ2-2 | TRBV24-1
CASSDKTTEGSNEQFF | TGTGCCAGCAGTGACAAGACTACAGAAGGTTCCAATGAGCAGTTCTTC | - | - | TRBJ2-1 | TRBV6-1
CSAVGTTHEQYF | TGCAGTGCGGTCGGGACAACCCATGAGCAGTACTTC | - | - | TRBJ2-5 | TRBV20-1
CASSSDPIFYGYTF | TGCGCCAGCAGCTCGGATCCGATTTTCTATGGCTACACCTTC | - | - | TRBJ1-2 | TRBV5-1
CSAERGGYYEQYF | TGCAGTGCTGAGCGGGGGGGCTACTACGAGCAGTACTTC | - | TRBD2 | TRBJ2-7 | TRBV20-1
CSVAPSGSYYEQYF | TGCAGCGTAGCCCCTAGCGGGAGTTACTACGAGCAGTACTTC | few | TRBD2 | TRBJ2-7 | TRBV29-1
CASSKQGSGDTQYF | TGTGCCAGCAGTAAACAGGGCTCAGGAGATACGCAGTATTTT | - | - | TRBJ2-3 | TRBV25-1
CTAQSLGRTDTQYF | TGCACCGCCCAAAGCTTGGGCCGCACAGATACGCAGTATTTT | few | - | TRBJ2-3 | TRBV20-1
CASRSSNTEAFF | TGTGCCAGCAGATCCAGTAACACTGAAGCTTTCTTT | few | - | TRBJ1-1 | TRBV28
CSAHLAGGSTDTQYF | TGCAGTGCCCACCTAGCGGGGGGAAGCACAGATACGCAGTATTTT | - | TRBD2 | TRBJ2-3 | TRBV20-1
CASSESGTRRTYEQYF | TGTGCCAGCAGTGAATCTGGGACTAGAAGGACCTACGAGCAGTACTTC | few | TRBD2 | TRBJ2-7 | TRBV25-1
CASSLFVFTRDTQYF | TGTGCCAGCAGCTTATTTGTATTTACGAGAGATACGCAGTATTTT | few | - | TRBJ2-3 | TRBV7-9
CASSQYWLAKSYNEQFF | TGTGCCAGCAGCCAATATTGGCTAGCGAAGTCCTACAATGAGCAGTTCTTC | few | - | TRBJ2-1 | TRBV3-1
CASSLALSGYGYTF | TGCGCCAGCAGCTTGGCCTTGTCAGGCTATGGCTACACCTTC | few | - | TRBJ1-2 | TRBV5-1
CATSDSLRQGEETQYF | TGTGCCACCAGTGATTCTCTTAGACAGGGGGAAGAGACCCAGTACTTC | few | TRBD1 | TRBJ2-5 | TRBV24-1
CASRQAGFNQETQYF | TGTGCCAGCAGACAAGCGGGTTTCAACCAAGAGACCCAGTACTTC | - | - | TRBJ2-5 | TRBV7-2
CASSLQGTPFPLLTPTRYGYTF | TGTGCCAGCAGTTTACAAGGGACACCCTTTCCGTTGCTAACTCCAACTCGGTATGGCTACACCTTC | few | - | TRBJ1-2 | TRBV6-5
CASSEDNPSEQYF | TGTGCCAGCAGTGAGGACAACCCGAGCGAGCAGTACTTC | - | - | TRBJ2-7 | TRBV2
CSAFTGTGPNYGYTF | TGCAGTGCTTTTACCGGGACAGGGCCTAACTATGGCTACACCTTC | - | TRBD1 | TRBJ1-2 | TRBV20-1
CVSSLWTGRRNQPQHF | TGTGTCAGCAGCTTATGGACAGGGAGGCGCAATCAGCCCCAGCATTTT | - | TRBD1 | TRBJ1-5 | TRBV7-9
CSARIGTGRNEQYF | TGCAGTGCTAGGATTGGGACGGGTCGAAACGAGCAGTACTTC | - | - | TRBJ2-7 | TRBV20-1
CASSQGTGQPQHF | TGTGCCAGCAGCCAAGGGACCGGGCAGCCCCAGCATTTT | few | - | TRBJ1-5 | TRBV14